This entry lists 28 T cell receptor beta chains sequenced from one sample in a study of blood T cell repertoires in COVID-19. TCRdb's copy holds only in-frame clones and misses some; the assay was immunoSEQ multiplex PCR. The sample carries some 140,000 clones, approximately 83% recorded once. The sample taken for sequencing was peripheral blood. The receptor set was obtained from a woman aged 55-69 years with COVID-19, enrolled during active disease.

This clone was counted a single time. CDR3 residues: CASSFPGLADTGELFF. CDR3 coding DNA: TGTGCCAGCAGCTTTCCGGGACTAGCGGACACCGGGGAGCTGTTTTTT. The V call is TRBV7-8, the J call TRBJ2-2; TRBD2 aligns across 11 bases. The CDR3 is 16 amino acids. The V and J ends lost 3 bases and 3 bases, in that order; junction bases with no gene match: 3. The germline V gene encodes CDR1 SGHVS and CDR2 FQNEAQ.

This clone was observed a handful of times. The chain carries TRBV2 and TRBJ1-2, with a possible D match to TRBD1 (5 bases). Germline V CDR1 and CDR2: SNHLY, FYNNEI. The CDR3 runs 12 residues. V was pared by 6 bases and J by 5 bases, with 10 bases between. CDR3 residues: CASSPTGYGYTF. DNA of the CDR3: TGTGCCAGCAGCCCAACAGGTTATGGCTACACCTTC.

This sequence joins TRBV3-1 (or the pseudogene TRBV3-2) and TRBJ2-5; D possibly corresponds to TRBD1 (6 bases). Germline assignment: CDR1 LGHDT and CDR2 YNNKEL (reference sequence). The CDR3 spans 16 residues. V lost 2 bases to trimming and J lost 1 base, with 14 bases between them. CDR3 in DNA: TGTGCCAGCAGCCAACAATCTACAGGGCTCCAAGAGACCCAGTACTTC. Translating gives CASSQQSTGLQETQYF.

This sequence joins TRBV6-5 and TRBJ1-5; 8 bases are a match to TRBD1. V gave up 6 bases and J gave up 3 bases; unmatched junction bases: 7. The CDR3 extends over 15 amino acids. CDR1 is MNHEY, CDR2 SVGAGI, per germline. The chain's CDR3 is CASSHRGNPNQPQHF. In DNA, the CDR3 is TGTGCCAGCAGCCACAGGGGGAACCCCAATCAGCCCCAGCATTTT.

The V and J genes are TRBV11-3 and TRBJ1-1, with D uncertain. V was shortened by 6 bases and J by 2 bases, with 16 bases between the two germline ends. CDR3 length: 15 amino acids. Germline V gene data show CDR1 as SGHNT and CDR2 as YENEEA. CDR3 loop: CASSLKAGINTEAFF. The CDR3 DNA sequence: TGTGCCAGCAGTTTGAAGGCAGGTATCAACACTGAAGCTTTCTTT.

The chain recombines TRBV3-1 (or the pseudogene TRBV3-2) with TRBJ2-1, with TRBD2 identical over 9 bases. The CDR3 totals 15 residues. V shed 4 bases and J 10 bases; nucleotides not matched to a gene: 11. Germline CDR1 LGHDT, CDR2 YNNKEL (reference sequence). DNA for the CDR3: TGTGCCAGCAGCCGGAGGGCGGGAGGGCCAGGGGAGCAGTTCTTC. Translated, it gives CASSRRAGGPGEQFF.

The rearrangement uses TRBV10-1 and TRBJ1-1; 7 bases fit TRBD1. The CDR3 spans 13 residues. CDR1 and CDR2 (germline): WNHNN, SYGVQD (reference sequence). Trimming took 5 bases from V and 1 from J; bases not matched to a gene: 1. The CDR3 DNA is TGCGCCAGCAGTACAGGGGCGAACACTGAAGCTTTCTTT. This gives the protein CASSTGANTEAFF.

The chain links TRBV6-1 to TRBJ1-5; TRBD1 is a possible D gene (6 bases). The CDR3 consists of 16 residues. Germline V gene sequence: CDR1 MNHNS, CDR2 SASEGT. V lost 0 bases and J 1 base, leaving 10 bases between the germline ends. CDR3 loop: CASSEAQGRSNQPQHF. The CDR3 region has the DNA TGTGCCAGCAGTGAAGCACAGGGTAGGAGCAATCAGCCCCAGCATTTT.

This clone showed up just once. This rearrangement joins TRBV11-2 to TRBJ2-3, with D tentatively TRBD1 (6 bases). This CDR3 is built from 13 residues. The germline V and J ends were trimmed by 7 bases and 2 bases, with 10 bases remaining between them. The germline gives CDR1 SGHAT, CDR2 FQNNGV. CDR3 amino acids: CASIGQTTDTQYF. The CDR3 DNA sequence: TGTGCCAGCATCGGACAGACCACAGATACGCAGTATTTT.

In this sample, this clone turned up once. The chain recombines TRBV5-8 with TRBJ2-3, with 7 positions matching TRBD2. Germline loops: CDR1 SGHTS, CDR2 YDEGEE. This CDR3 is built from 16 residues. Germline trimming cut 2 bases from V and 0 bases from J; bases unmatched to any gene: 6. The CDR3 sequence: CASSLLPGGSTDTQYF. DNA for the CDR3: TGTGCCAGCAGCTTATTACCGGGAGGTAGCACAGATACGCAGTATTTT.

The rearrangement joins TRBV19 to TRBJ1-1, with D hard to call. The CDR3 consists of 18 residues. The germline V gene has CDR1 LNHDA and CDR2 SQIVND (reference sequence). V was shortened by 7 bases and J by 1 base, with 25 bases between the two germline ends. The CDR3 bases are TGTGCCAGTACCCCGCGGGTCAGAAAGGGAGGCGGGAACACTGAAGCTTTCTTT. Amino acid sequence: CASTPRVRKGGGNTEAFF. The complete variable domain, with remaining parts taken from reference TRBV19 and TRBJ1-1, reads DGGITQSPKYLFRKEGQNVTLSCEQNLNHDAMYWYRQDPGQGLRLIYYSQIVNDFQKGDIAEGYSVSREKKESFPLTVTSAQKNPTAFYLCASTPRVRKGGGNTEAFFGQGTRLTVV.

This clone was counted between two and nine times. The chain carries TRBV10-2 and TRBJ2-2; D gene unclear. V gave up 4 bases and J gave up 2 bases, with 8 bases separating them. Germline V gene lookup returns CDR1 WSHSY and CDR2 SAAADI. The CDR3 length is 14 residues. The CDR3 coding sequence is TGCGCCAGCAGTGTTACAGACAACACCGGGGAGCTGTTTTTT. Translating it yields CASSVTDNTGELFF.

The rearrangement joins TRBV4-1 to TRBJ1-4; 9 positions match TRBD1. This CDR3 is built from 15 residues. The germline CDR1 and CDR2 sequences are MGHRA and YSYEKL. Losses at the gene ends were 3 bases for V and 8 bases for J; bases not matched to a gene: 7. CDR3: CASSHRTGAKEKLFF. The CDR3, as DNA: TGCGCCAGCAGCCATAGGACAGGGGCGAAGGAAAAACTGTTTTTT.

The rearrangement links TRBV11-1 to TRBJ2-1; D ambiguous. Germline V CDR1 and CDR2: SGHAT, FQDESV (reference sequence). Trimming cost V 2 bases and J 9 bases, with 5 bases left between them. The CDR3 is 11 residues long. The CDR3 sequence: CASSLTSEQFF. DNA of the CDR3: TGTGCCAGCAGCTTAACCAGTGAGCAGTTCTTC.

The V and J genes are TRBV6-8 and TRBJ1-5, with TRBD1 as a possible D gene (6 bases). Germline V gene sequence: CDR1 MNHGY, CDR2 SAAAGT. The CDR3 length is 15 residues. V gave up 7 bases and J gave up 3 bases, with 16 bases separating them. Here the CDR3 DNA reads TGTGCCAGCATAAAGGCAGGGGCCCTCAATCAGCCCCAGCATTTT. Its translation is CASIKAGALNQPQHF.

This clone was seen once. The chain is built from TRBV9 and TRBJ2-5, with TRBD1 matching over 9 bases. The CDR3 spans 15 residues. V lost 4 bases to trimming and J lost 7 bases; unmatched junction nucleotides: 11. The germline gives CDR1 SGDLS, CDR2 YYNGEE. CDR3 DNA: TGTGCCAGCAGCATCTCTCCCGGGACAGGGTGGACCCAGTACTTC. Protein product: CASSISPGTGWTQYF. Combining the CDR3 with reference TRBV9 and TRBJ2-5 gives the whole variable domain DSGVTQTPKHLITATGQRVTLRCSPRSGDLSVYWYQQSLDQGLQFLIQYYNGEERAKGNILERFSAQQFPDLHSELNLSSLELGDSALYFCASSISPGTGWTQYFGPGTRLLVL.

The V call is TRBV9, the J call TRBJ2-7; D possibly corresponds to TRBD1 (7 bases). Trimming left V 3 bases short and J 2 bases short, with 18 bases between. The CDR3 runs to 16 residues. The germline V gene has CDR1 SGDLS and CDR2 YYNGEE. CDR3 amino acids: CASSGRGGTVPYEQYV. In DNA form, the CDR3 reads TGTGCCAGCAGCGGCCGTGGGGGGACAGTCCCCTACGAGCAGTACGTC.

The chain has TRBV5-6 and TRBJ1-5; 8 bases map to TRBD1. Germline CDR1 and CDR2: SGHDT and YYEEEE. V shed 4 bases, J shed 3 bases, and the junction held 3 bases outside the gene matches. This CDR3 has 14 amino acids. Here the CDR3 reads CASSRQGSNQPQHF. The CDR3 DNA reads TGTGCCAGCAGCCGACAGGGGTCCAATCAGCCCCAGCATTTT.

This clone was seen only a few times. The chain links TRBV27 to TRBJ1-1, with D tentatively TRBD1 (5 bases). CDR1 is MNHEY, CDR2 SMNVEV, per germline (reference sequence). The V end was cut by 2 bases, the J end by 5 bases, with 12 bases between. The CDR3 contains 14 residues. CDR3 amino acids: CASSLRRVGTEAFF. CDR3 sequence (DNA): TGTGCCAGCAGTTTACGCAGGGTGGGGACTGAAGCTTTCTTT.

CDR3 nucleotide sequence: TGTGCCAGCAGCCTGACAGGAGGTGGGGAGACCCAGTACTTC. This codes for CASSLTGGGETQYF. This sequence joins TRBV7-3 and TRBJ2-5; a weak D match, TRBD1 (6 bases). Trimming removed 5 bases from V and 5 bases from J, with 15 bases in between. Germline assignment: CDR1 SGHTA and CDR2 FQGTGA. The CDR3 sequence is 14 residues long.

This clone was seen a few times. V and J are TRBV5-1 and TRBJ1-4, with D perhaps matching TRBD1 (6 bases). The CDR3 is 15 amino acids. Germline V gene lookup returns CDR1 SGHRS and CDR2 YFSETQ. V lost 4 bases and J 3 bases, leaving 13 bases between the germline ends. The CDR3 is CASSTGRGANEKLFF. CDR3 bases: TGCGCCAGCAGCACAGGGAGGGGAGCTAATGAAAAACTGTTTTTT.

This clone was seen once. V gene TRBV5-1 combines with J gene TRBJ2-3, with 10 bases lining up with TRBD2. Losses at the gene ends were 3 bases for V and 6 bases for J; bases not matched to a gene: 7. This CDR3 is 15 amino acids long. Germline CDR1 SGHRS, CDR2 YFSETQ. The CDR3 spells CASSSRLAGSDTQYF. The CDR3 coding sequence is TGCGCCAGCAGCTCCCGACTAGCGGGCTCGGATACGCAGTATTTT.

The chain couples TRBV6-5 to TRBJ2-1; TRBD1 aligns across 8 bases. The CDR3 sequence is 14 residues long. V dropped 7 bases and J dropped 9; count of bases not matched to a gene: 11. The germline V gene has CDR1 MNHEY and CDR2 SVGAGI. The CDR3 sequence is CASKKDREYIEQFF. CDR3 nucleotide sequence: TGTGCCAGCAAAAAGGACAGGGAGTATATTGAGCAGTTCTTC.

Only one count was recorded for this clone. J is TRBJ2-2 and V is TRBV5-8, with D perhaps TRBD2 (6 bases). V was trimmed by 1 base and J by 5 bases, leaving 18 bases between them. The CDR3 loop spans 17 amino acids. In germline, CDR1 is SGHTS, CDR2 YDEGEE. This chain's CDR3 is CASSLHRQTRLTGELFF. The CDR3 region has the DNA TGTGCCAGCAGCTTGCATAGACAGACTAGACTAACCGGGGAGCTGTTTTTT.

The chain links TRBV14 to TRBJ2-2; D ambiguous. Germline V gives CDR1 SGHDN, CDR2 FVKESK. V lost 4 bases to trimming and J lost 4 bases, with 10 bases between them. This CDR3 is 14 amino acids long. The CDR3 reads CASSRNTVTGELFF. CDR3 nucleotides: TGTGCCAGCAGCCGTAATACAGTCACCGGGGAGCTGTTTTTT. The variable domain in full, with the rest retrieved from reference TRBV14 and TRBJ2-2, is EAGVTQFPSHSVIEKGQTVTLRCDPISGHDNLYWYRRVMGKEIKFLLHFVKESKQDESGMPNNRFLAERTGGTYSTLKVQPAELEDSGVYFCASSRNTVTGELFFGEGSRLTVL.

This clone appeared once. This chain links TRBV27 with TRBJ1-1; possibly TRBD1 for D (6 bases). This CDR3 contains 15 residues. V lost 6 bases to trimming and J lost 0 bases, with 14 bases between them. Germline CDR1 and CDR2: MNHEY and SMNVEV (reference sequence). For the CDR3, the DNA is TGTGCCAGCAGCCGGAGCGACAGGATGAACACTGAAGCTTTCTTT. It translates to CASSRSDRMNTEAFF.

The V and J genes are TRBV29-1 and TRBJ1-2; 8 nucleotides match TRBD1. There are 14 residues in the CDR3. Germline trimming cut 4 bases from V and 3 bases from J; bases unmatched to any gene: 7. Germline V CDR1 and CDR2: SQVTM, ANQGSEA. CDR3 DNA: TGCAGCGTTGCTCAGGGGGCTGGAGACTATGGCTACACCTTC. Translating it yields CSVAQGAGDYGYTF.

V usage is TRBV12-3 or TRBV12-4 and J usage is TRBJ1-5, with 7 bases matching TRBD1. V shed 4 bases, J shed 9 bases, and the junction held 6 bases outside the gene matches. CDR3 length: 13 amino acids. CDR3 sequence reads: CASSYRQGTPQHF. The CDR3 DNA follows: TGTGCCAGCAGTTACCGACAGGGCACGCCCCAGCATTTT.